Below are 21 T cell receptor beta chains sequenced from a single sample in a study of cytomegalovirus exposure and HLA in healthy donors. Primers: 60 Vbeta forward and 13 Jbeta reverse. Data came from immunoSEQ multiplex PCR; TCRdb stores just in-frame clones and leaves some out. The sample includes some 84,000 clones, around three fifths seen only once; the top ten take over 14%. The material sequenced was PBMCs. The receptors were gathered from a woman aged 40 to 50 in good health and CMV-seropositive.

The CDR3 region has the DNA TGTGCCACGCGGGAGGCGGGCCCCCAAACTGCCAAAAACATTCAGTACTTC. It is translated as CATREAGPQTAKNIQYF. The V and J genes are TRBV10-3 and TRBJ2-4; 8 nucleotides match TRBD2. With V trimmed by 10 bases and J by 1 base, 15 bases remained unmatched. The CDR3 covers 17 residues. The germline V gene has CDR1 ENHRY and CDR2 SYGVKD.

The CDR3 sequence: CASSEIGTGAEQYF. DNA of the CDR3: TGTGCCAGCAGTGAGATAGGGACAGGGGCCGAGCAGTACTTC. The chain employs TRBV2 and TRBJ2-7; 10 bases are shared with TRBD1. Germline V CDR1 and CDR2: SNHLY, FYNNEI. The CDR3 runs 14 residues. V was pared by 3 bases and J by 6 bases, with 5 bases of the junction left unmatched.

The chain recombines TRBV6-1 with TRBJ2-3; D unclear. Trimming shortened V by 3 bases and J by 2 bases, and 6 bases separated the two germline ends. Germline V gene data show CDR1 as MNHNS and CDR2 as SASEGT. This CDR3 spans 13 amino acids. The CDR3 sequence: CASSDPDTDTQYF. DNA of the CDR3: TGTGCCAGCAGTGATCCAGACACAGATACGCAGTATTTT.

This chain uses TRBV9 with TRBJ2-2, with TRBD2 identical over 12 bases. There are 16 residues in the CDR3. Germline CDR1 is SGDLS and CDR2 is YYNGEE. V lost 0 bases to trimming and J lost 4 bases; unmatched junction nucleotides: 1. The CDR3 region is CASSVGGLAGTGELFF. For the CDR3, the DNA is TGTGCCAGCAGCGTAGGGGGACTAGCGGGCACCGGGGAGCTGTTTTTT.

The chain combines TRBV28 with TRBJ2-1; maybe TRBD2 (5 bases). Between the trimmed V and J ends, which lost 4 bases and 10 bases, there was a span of 11 bases. This CDR3 has 12 residues. Germline V gene data show CDR1 as MDHEN and CDR2 as SYDVKM. The CDR3 spells CASSSGSLEQFF. CDR3 nucleotide sequence: TGTGCCAGCAGTTCGGGATCCCTCGAGCAGTTCTTC.

The rearrangement links TRBV7-2 to TRBJ1-1, with a weak D call TRBD1 (5 bases). CDR1 SGHTA and CDR2 FQGNSA come from the germline V gene. CDR3 length: 14 amino acids. The V end was cut by 2 bases, the J end by 1 base, with 8 bases between. The CDR3 loop is CASSLQGTNTEAFF. The DNA of the CDR3 is TGTGCCAGCAGCTTACAGGGTACGAACACTGAAGCTTTCTTT.

This clone is a singleton in its sample. The genes are TRBV9 and TRBJ2-7; 7 bases map to TRBD2. With 0 bases clipped from V and 4 bases from J, the junction kept 7 bases outside the gene matches. The germline V gene has CDR1 SGDLS and CDR2 YYNGEE. The CDR3 spans 15 residues. The CDR3 is CASSVAASGIYEQYF. The DNA of the CDR3 is TGTGCCAGCAGCGTAGCTGCTAGCGGAATTTACGAGCAGTACTTC.

V usage is TRBV5-1 and J usage is TRBJ2-2, with 7 nucleotides matching TRBD1. The CDR3 spans 15 residues. V lost 1 base and J lost 4; bases outside the gene matches: 4. The germline V gene encodes CDR1 SGHRS and CDR2 YFSETQ. The CDR3 DNA reads as TGCGCCAGCAGCTTGAATGGACAGGTCACCGGGGAGCTGTTTTTT. This encodes CASSLNGQVTGELFF.

V is TRBV27 and J is TRBJ2-1; D call uncertain. The germline V gene encodes CDR1 MNHEY and CDR2 SMNVEV (reference sequence). The CDR3 is made up of 13 amino acids. Trimming pared 5 bases from V and 7 bases from J, leaving 12 bases between. Here the CDR3 DNA reads TGTGCCAGCAGTCCGTTGAGTGTTAATGAGCAGTTCTTC. It specifies CASSPLSVNEQFF.

This chain uses TRBV9 with TRBJ1-4; unclear D gene. Per germline, CDR1 SGDLS and CDR2 YYNGEE. The V end was cut by 3 bases, the J end by 5 bases, with 14 bases between. This CDR3 contains 15 residues. CDR3 loop: CASSADTGRNEKLFF. CDR3 coding DNA: TGTGCCAGCAGCGCGGATACGGGGAGGAATGAAAAACTGTTTTTT. The full variable domain, its missing parts supplied by reference TRBV9 and TRBJ1-4, is DSGVTQTPKHLITATGQRVTLRCSPRSGDLSVYWYQQSLDQGLQFLIQYYNGEERAKGNILERFSAQQFPDLHSELNLSSLELGDSALYFCASSADTGRNEKLFFGSGTQLSVL.

The rearrangement joins TRBV7-9 to TRBJ1-2; the match to TRBD1 covers 7 bases. Per germline, CDR1 SEHNR and CDR2 FQNEAQ (reference sequence). There are 14 residues in the CDR3. With 5 bases clipped from V and 8 bases from J, the junction kept 11 bases outside the gene matches. In DNA, the CDR3 is TGTGCCAGCAGCGACTCACGACAGGGCGGGGGCTACACCTTC. Protein: CASSDSRQGGGYTF.

This clone was counted a few times. CDR3 in amino acids: CASSARGRAISNEQFF. The CDR3 region has the DNA TGTGCCAGCAGCGCTCGCGGGAGGGCCATTTCAAATGAGCAGTTCTTC. The rearrangement joins TRBV11-2 to TRBJ2-1; TRBD2 matches at 9 bases. The CDR3 consists of 16 residues. J was trimmed by 7 bases and V by 5 bases; bases with no gene match: 12. Germline values: CDR1 SGHAT, CDR2 FQNNGV.

J is TRBJ2-1 and V is TRBV19; D might be TRBD1 (6 bases). Germline-derived CDR1 and CDR2 are LNHDA and SQIVND (reference sequence). V was cut by 5 bases and J by 5 bases, with 10 bases left in between. The CDR3 has 13 residues. CDR3 loop: CASSQQGNNEQFF. The CDR3 DNA sequence: TGTGCCAGTAGTCAACAGGGAAACAATGAGCAGTTCTTC.

This clone was recorded a few times. The CDR3 DNA sequence: TGTGCCAGCAGCTTAAATGGGAGGGCGGATACGCAGTATTTT. This gives the protein CASSLNGRADTQYF. The V gene is TRBV7-3, the J gene TRBJ2-3, with 7 bases fitting TRBD2. V shed 1 base, J shed 6 bases, and the junction held 4 bases outside the gene matches. The CDR3 contains 14 residues. The germline gives CDR1 SGHTA, CDR2 FQGTGA.

The chain employs TRBV6-1 and TRBJ1-4, with a possible D match to TRBD1 (5 bases). Trimming took off 4 bases at V and 1 base at J, with 22 bases between the two ends. Germline-derived CDR1 and CDR2 are MNHNS and SASEGT. This CDR3 has 19 amino acids. The CDR3 reads CASSAPQGLFRRTNEKLFF. CDR3 in DNA: TGTGCCAGCAGTGCCCCCCAGGGTTTGTTCCGAAGAACTAATGAAAAACTGTTTTTT.

The rearrangement links TRBV5-1 to TRBJ2-7; D is unresolved. Germline V CDR1 and CDR2: SGHRS, YFSETQ. The CDR3 extends over 13 amino acids. Trimming took off 1 base at V and 5 bases at J, with 10 bases between the two ends. The CDR3 bases are TGCGCCAGCAGCTTGAGTCGTCCGGACGAGCAGTACTTC. Encoded protein: CASSLSRPDEQYF.

The V and J genes are TRBV18 and TRBJ1-2; the D gene is possibly TRBD1 (5 bases). The CDR3 length is 14 residues. Germline CDR1 reads KGHSH; CDR2 reads LQKENI. Trimming removed 2 bases at V and 0 bases at J, with 7 bases between. The CDR3 spells CASSPTGANYGYTF. CDR3 nucleotides: TGTGCCAGCTCACCAACGGGGGCTAACTATGGCTACACCTTC.

V and J are TRBV27 and TRBJ2-6, with 9 bases aligning to TRBD1. V shed 7 bases and J 0 bases; nucleotides not matched to a gene: 7. This CDR3 is 17 amino acids long. Germline V gene sequence: CDR1 MNHEY, CDR2 SMNVEV (reference sequence). CDR3 nucleotide sequence: TGTGCCAGCACCCCGGGACAGGGAATCTCTGGGGCCAACGTCCTGACTTTC. This sequence encodes CASTPGQGISGANVLTF.

This clone has just a few counts. The rearrangement uses TRBV27 and TRBJ1-1; D unclear. Germline CDR1 is MNHEY and CDR2 is SMNVEV (reference sequence). Trimming left V 6 bases short and J 10 bases short, with 15 bases between. The CDR3 has 12 residues. The CDR3: CASRLGDSGAFF. The CDR3 bases are TGTGCCAGCAGGTTAGGTGATTCCGGAGCTTTCTTT.

This clone has a handful of counts. The V and J genes are TRBV27 and TRBJ2-7; D possibly corresponds to TRBD2 (6 bases). V shed 3 bases and J shed 3 bases, with 15 bases lying between them. The CDR3 loop spans 15 amino acids. Per the germline V gene, CDR1 is MNHEY and CDR2 is SMNVEV (reference sequence). The CDR3 region is CASSLRGRVVYEQYF. In nucleotides, the CDR3 is TGTGCCAGCAGTTTGCGGGGTCGGGTCGTCTACGAGCAGTACTTC.

This clone appeared a few times. The chain carries TRBV4-3 and TRBJ1-2, with TRBD1 matching 8 bases. The germline V gene encodes CDR1 LGHNA and CDR2 YSLEER. V gave up 0 bases and J gave up 8 bases; unmatched junction bases: 11. The CDR3 contains 16 residues. CDR3 amino acids: CASSQELGGQGGGYTF. DNA for the CDR3: TGCGCCAGCAGCCAAGAATTGGGAGGACAGGGAGGGGGCTACACCTTC.